This TCR beta chain came from a study of T cell responses to AZD1222 COVID-19 vaccine. This CDR3 is 14 amino acids long. The V segment lost 6 bases and the J segment 2 bases; nucleotides outside the gene matches: 4. Looked up from germline, CDR1 is LNHDA and CDR2 is SQIVND (reference sequence). Using immunoSEQ multiplex PCR, the repertoire was profiled, and TCRdb retains in-frame clones only, with some absent. The sample has tens of thousands of clones, around nine tenths seen once. The chain uses TRBV19 and TRBJ1-5; 7 bases fit TRBD1. The clonotype comes from an adult in good health. The specimen comprised peripheral blood, sampled on day 0 of AZD1222 vaccination. DNA of the CDR3: TGTGCCAGTAGCAATGACAGGGGCAATCAGCCCCAGCATTTT. Its translation: CASSNDRGNQPQHF.